Below are 3 T cell receptor beta chains sequenced from a single sample in a study of blood T cell repertoires in COVID-19. Assay used: immunoSEQ multiplex PCR; TCRdb lists only in-frame clones, some missing. This sample carries about 210,000 clones, about 81% of them seen once, and the ten largest clones take 5.2%. The material sequenced was peripheral blood. Source of these receptors: a woman aged 70-85 years with COVID-19, enrolled during active disease.

The chain combines TRBV7-7 with TRBJ2-7, with D tentatively TRBD1 (6 bases). The CDR3 has 13 residues. V was trimmed by 5 bases and J by 7 bases, leaving 15 bases between them. Germline V gene data show CDR1 as SSHAT and CDR2 as FNYEAQ (reference sequence). The CDR3, as DNA: TGTGCCAGCAGCCTCGGGAAAACAGGGGAGCAGTACTTC. It translates to CASSLGKTGEQYF. The full variable domain, in which reference TRBV7-7 and TRBJ2-7 provide the parts outside the CDR3, is GAGVSQSPRYKVTKRGQDVTLRCDPISSHATLYWYQQALGQGPEFLTYFNYEAQPDKSGLPSDRFSAERPEGSISTLTIQRTEQRDSAMYRCASSLGKTGEQYFGPGTRLTVT.

This chain connects TRBV2 to TRBJ2-3; maybe TRBD2 (5 bases). The germline V gene has CDR1 SNHLY and CDR2 FYNNEI. CDR3 length: 16 amino acids. V dropped 1 base and J dropped 4 bases, with 15 bases sitting between them. CDR3 nucleotides: TGTGCCAGCAGTGAAGTCTCGGGATTGGCGTCAGATACGCAGTATTTT. Residues: CASSEVSGLASDTQYF.

This rearrangement joins TRBV6-1 to TRBJ1-1; D unclear. The CDR3 runs 12 residues. V was shortened by 2 bases and J by 11 bases, with 12 bases between the two germline ends. CDR1 is MNHNS and CDR2 is SASEGT in the germline V gene. The chain's CDR3 is CASSEPPVSAFF. DNA of the CDR3: TGTGCCAGCAGTGAACCGCCGGTGAGTGCTTTCTTT.